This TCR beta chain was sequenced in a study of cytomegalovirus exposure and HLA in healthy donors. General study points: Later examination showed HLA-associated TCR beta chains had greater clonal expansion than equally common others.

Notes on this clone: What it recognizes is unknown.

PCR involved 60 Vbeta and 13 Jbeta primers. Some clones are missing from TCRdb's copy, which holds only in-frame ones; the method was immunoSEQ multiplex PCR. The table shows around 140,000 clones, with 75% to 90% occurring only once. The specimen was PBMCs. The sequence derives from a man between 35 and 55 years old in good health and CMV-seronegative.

This CDR3 is CASSRGQGSGAEAFF. The DNA for the CDR3 is TGCGCCAGCAGCCGAGGACAGGGATCGGGGGCTGAAGCTTTCTTT. This chain uses TRBV4-1 with TRBJ1-1; TRBD1 agrees at 8 bases. CDR1 and CDR2 from the germline V gene are MGHRA and YSYEKL. V shed 4 bases, J shed 6 bases, and the junction held 10 bases outside the gene matches. The CDR3 covers 15 residues.